Presented here are 22 T cell receptor beta chains from one specimen sequenced in a study of T cells after yellow fever vaccination. Via MiXCR, TCRdb re-called the 5' RACE reads, giving one row per CDR3 protein. The table includes 300,000 or so distinct CDR3 sequences, approximately 8% detected once. Specimen: CD4+ T cells sorted from PBMCs, collected 5 days after the yellow fever booster vaccination. Receptor source: a man younger than 35 who received the YFV17D yellow fever vaccine.

The sample holds a few counts of this clonotype. This chain links TRBV2 with TRBJ1-4; 8 nucleotides match TRBD1. The V and J ends lost 5 bases and 4 bases, in that order; junction bases with no gene match: 12. CDR1 and CDR2 from the germline V gene are SNHLY and FYNNEI. The CDR3 consists of 17 residues. The CDR3 DNA reads TGTGCCAGCAGTCGACAGGGGTTGGGGCGCCATAATGAAAAACTGTTTTTT. Translation: CASSRQGLGRHNEKLFF.

V is TRBV9 and J is TRBJ2-5, with 7 positions matching TRBD2. Germline V CDR1 and CDR2: SGDLS, YYNGEE. This CDR3 is 15 amino acids long. Losses at the gene ends were 3 bases for V and 5 bases for J; bases not matched to a gene: 10. CDR3 DNA sequence: TGTGCCAGCAGCGACCGGGGGGAAGTTTGGGAGACCCAGTACTTC. Its protein product is CASSDRGEVWETQYF.

The V and J genes are TRBV11-2 and TRBJ2-3; the D call may be TRBD1 or TRBD2 (5 bases each). The CDR3 extends over 16 amino acids. Deletions cut 8 bases from V and 4 bases from J, with 22 bases between. The germline gives CDR1 SGHAT, CDR2 FQNNGV. In DNA, the CDR3 is TGTGCCAGCGAAATGGGGGTAGCTCCGGCGGCAGATACGCAGTATTTT. Translating gives CASEMGVAPAADTQYF.

This clonotype was picked up many times. The chain employs TRBV4-2 and TRBJ2-3; 10 nucleotides line up with TRBD2. This CDR3 contains 15 residues. V shed 6 bases, J shed 2 bases, and the junction held 5 bases outside the gene matches. Germline V CDR1 and CDR2: LGHNA, YNFKEQ. The CDR3 spells CASRSAGGTTDTQYF. The CDR3 bases are TGTGCCAGCAGATCAGCGGGGGGGACCACAGATACGCAGTATTTT.

The chain recombines TRBV5-5 with TRBJ2-7, with D possibly being TRBD2 (5 bases). The germline gives CDR1 SGHKS, CDR2 YYEKEE (reference sequence). The V gene lost 5 bases and the J gene lost 0 bases, with 9 bases spanning the gap. This CDR3 comprises 13 residues. In nucleotides, the CDR3 is TGTGCCAGCAGGAGGGTTAACTCCTACGAGCAGTACTTC. Protein: CASRRVNSYEQYF.

In this sample, this clonotype turned up a few times. This chain joins TRBV7-9 and TRBJ2-3, with D unresolved. The CDR3 consists of 15 residues. V lost 2 bases and J 2 bases, leaving 11 bases between the germline ends. Germline-derived CDR1 and CDR2 are SEHNR and FQNEAQ (reference sequence). The CDR3 DNA reads as TGTGCCAGCAGCTTAAGGCCGCGTACCACAGATACGCAGTATTTT. This translates into CASSLRPRTTDTQYF.

The gene calls are TRBV15 and TRBJ2-3; TRBD1 is a possible D gene (5 bases). Trimming removed 6 bases at V and 8 bases at J, with 15 bases between. CDR1 is LNHNV and CDR2 is YYDKDF in the germline V gene (reference sequence). The CDR3 extends over 13 amino acids. The CDR3 is CATSRTFQGTQYF. The CDR3 bases are TGTGCCACCAGTCGTACTTTCCAGGGTACGCAGTATTTT.

At least ten counts were recorded for this clonotype. The rearrangement uses TRBV12-3 or TRBV12-4 and TRBJ2-5; 12 bases agree with TRBD2. This CDR3 contains 14 residues. V was clipped by 5 bases and J by 9 bases; unmatched bases: 7. This CDR3 is CASSPTSGGLAQYF. The CDR3 coding sequence is TGTGCCAGCAGTCCGACTAGCGGGGGTTTGGCCCAGTACTTC.

J is TRBJ2-3 and V is TRBV6-4; no definite D call. Germline V lookup: CDR1 MRHNA, CDR2 SNTAGT. V was trimmed by 7 bases and J by 0 bases, leaving 8 bases between them. The CDR3 extends over 13 amino acids. This chain's CDR3 is CASKSTSTDTQYF. Written as DNA, the CDR3 is TGTGCCAGCAAGTCCACTAGCACAGATACGCAGTATTTT.

This clonotype has more than one count but fewer than ten. The chain carries TRBV12-3 or TRBV12-4 and TRBJ2-1; 7 bases match TRBD1. V was pared by 1 base and J by 16 bases, with 4 bases of the junction left unmatched. The CDR3 totals 11 residues. The CDR3 DNA sequence: TGTGCCAGCAGTTTAGAGGGGGCGCTTTTCTTC. As protein: CASSLEGALFF.

The chain couples TRBV7-8 to TRBJ2-1, with a tentative D call TRBD2 (7 bases). Trimming removed 0 bases from V and 4 bases from J, with 16 bases in between. This CDR3 has 17 amino acids. From germline, CDR1 is SGHVS and CDR2 FQNEAQ. The CDR3, as DNA: TGTGCCAGCAGCTTAGCGGGGGGGCCTTCCCTATACAATGAGCAGTTCTTC. Translation gives CASSLAGGPSLYNEQFF.

Many counts were recorded for this clonotype. The chain carries TRBV7-2 and TRBJ2-7; possible D gene TRBD2, 5 bases. This CDR3 has 13 amino acids. Germline CDR1 reads SGHTA; CDR2 reads FQGNSA. V lost 3 bases and J lost 0, with 6 bases in between. The CDR3 sequence: CASSFDYSYEQYV. For the CDR3, the DNA is TGTGCCAGCAGCTTCGACTACTCCTACGAGCAGTACGTC.

The chain combines TRBV24-1 with TRBJ2-2, with TRBD1 matching 9 bases. This CDR3 region has 16 residues. Looked up from germline, CDR1 is KGHDR and CDR2 is SFDVKD. J was trimmed by 6 bases and V by 2 bases; bases with no gene match: 6. CDR3 DNA sequence: TGTGCCACCAGTGATTCCGGGACAGGGTTCGCCGGGGAGCTGTTTTTT. Translated: CATSDSGTGFAGELFF.

This clonotype was counted between two and nine times. V gene TRBV5-1 combines with J gene TRBJ2-2; 8 nucleotides agree with TRBD1. Germline values: CDR1 SGHRS, CDR2 YFSETQ. This CDR3 has 14 residues. Trimming cost V 3 bases and J 7 bases; bases outside gene matches: 5. The CDR3 spells CASSSDRAGGELFF. CDR3 in DNA: TGCGCCAGCAGCTCGGACAGGGCTGGCGGGGAGCTGTTTTTT.

The genes are TRBV28 and TRBJ1-2; perhaps TRBD1 as D (5 bases). Trimming pared 5 bases from V and 7 bases from J, leaving 17 bases between. Germline loops: CDR1 MDHEN, CDR2 SYDVKM. The CDR3 consists of 14 residues. The CDR3 DNA reads as TGTGCCAGCAGTCCCGCGTTGTCAGGGAGTGGCTACACCTTC. Protein product: CASSPALSGSGYTF.

J is TRBJ1-4 and V is TRBV12-3 or TRBV12-4; a weak D match, TRBD1 (5 bases). With 6 bases removed from V and 6 bases from J, the gap between germline ends came to 11 bases. CDR3 length: 13 residues. This CDR3 is CASRGTGDEKLFF. DNA of the CDR3: TGTGCCAGCAGGGGCACAGGAGATGAAAAACTGTTTTTT.

The chain combines TRBV19 with TRBJ1-2; D gene uncertain. Germline V gives CDR1 LNHDA, CDR2 SQIVND (reference sequence). The CDR3 covers 15 residues. Trimming cost V 1 base and J 5 bases, with 14 bases left between them. In nucleotides, the CDR3 is TGTGCCAGTAGTATAGGAGGCCGGGAAGAATATGGCTACACCTTC. It translates to CASSIGGREEYGYTF.

The sample holds a few counts of this clonotype. The rearrangement joins TRBV15 to TRBJ2-1; 7 positions agree with TRBD2. Per germline, CDR1 LNHNV and CDR2 YYDKDF (reference sequence). CDR3 length equals 15 residues. V gave up 1 base and J gave up 0 bases; unmatched junction bases: 0. In DNA, the CDR3 is TGTGCCACCAGCAGAGGGGGGGGCTCCTACAATGAGCAGTTCTTC. It is translated as CATSRGGGSYNEQFF. The variable domain in full, with the rest retrieved from reference TRBV15 and TRBJ2-1, is DAMVIQNPRYQVTQFGKPVTLSCSQTLNHNVMYWYQQKSSQAPKLLFHYYDKDFNNEADTPDNFQSRRPNTSFCFLDIRSPGLGDTAMYLCATSRGGGSYNEQFFGPGTRLTVL.

This clonotype was recorded a few times. The chain employs TRBV20-1 and TRBJ1-1, with D unresolved. The CDR3 has 15 residues. V gave up 0 bases and J gave up 3 bases, with 14 bases separating them. CDR1 and CDR2 (germline): DFQATT, SNEGSKA (reference sequence). In DNA, the CDR3 is TGCAGTGCTAGAGATCCACGGGGTTGGGACACTGAAGCTTTCTTT. It encodes CSARDPRGWDTEAFF.

The chain joins TRBV7-3 to TRBJ2-3; D not resolved. CDR1 SGHTA and CDR2 FQGTGA come from the germline V gene. V gave up 2 bases and J gave up 4 bases, with 10 bases separating them. The CDR3 length is 14 residues. Written as DNA, the CDR3 is TGTGCCAGCAGCTTAGGGCCCACCGCAGATACGCAGTATTTT. Translated: CASSLGPTADTQYF.

The chain combines TRBV7-2 with TRBJ1-1; D not resolved. The V end lost 5 bases, the J end lost 3 bases, and 16 bases lay between the germline ends. Germline CDR1 reads SGHTA; CDR2 reads FQGNSA. The CDR3 runs to 15 residues. The CDR3 loop is CASSPLSPPYTEAFF. CDR3 DNA sequence: TGTGCCAGCAGCCCACTCAGTCCCCCTTACACTGAAGCTTTCTTT.

The chain uses TRBV5-1 and TRBJ2-7, with 7 bases matching TRBD2. The germline V gene encodes CDR1 SGHRS and CDR2 YFSETQ. The CDR3 length is 12 residues. J lost 10 bases, V lost 1 base, and 5 bases had no gene match. CDR3 DNA sequence: TGCGCCAGCAGCTTGAGCGGGGTGGCACAGTACTTC. This translates into CASSLSGVAQYF.